The 8 T cell receptor beta chains below were found in one sample sequenced in a study of T cell clones after liver transplantation. Clones were sequenced by immunoSEQ multiplex PCR, and TCRdb holds only the in-frame ones, with some missing. The sample carries 5,000 to 6,500 clones, around 80% recorded once. Sequencing was performed on CD8+ T cells from blood, taken about 46 months after liver transplant. Receptors were obtained from a human patient who received a liver transplant. Some T cells may possibly be graft donor cells.

V is TRBV5-6 and J is TRBJ1-1; TRBD1 matches 11 bases. This CDR3 has 16 residues. Germline V CDR1 and CDR2: SGHDT, YYEEEE. The junction had 7 bases not matched to a gene; V was cut back by 0 bases and J by 6 bases. Here the CDR3 DNA reads TGTGCCAGCAGCTTGGAGGGACAGGGGGTTCTAGCTGAAGCTTTCTTT. Amino acid sequence: CASSLEGQGVLAEAFF. The entire variable domain, with the rest obtained from reference TRBV5-6 and TRBJ1-1, is as follows: DAGVTQSPTHLIKTRGQQVTLRCSPKSGHDTVSWYQQALGQGPQFIFQYYEEEERQRGNFPDRFSGHQFPNYSSELNVNALLLGDSALYLCASSLEGQGVLAEAFFGQGTRLTVV.

The CDR3 region is CASSQAGNSYNEQFF. CDR3 nucleotides: TGCGCCAGCAGCCAAGCGGGTAACTCCTACAATGAGCAGTTCTTC. V and J are TRBV4-1 and TRBJ2-1; no reliable D call. The CDR3 runs to 15 residues. V lost 1 base, J lost 0 bases, and 7 bases lay in between. Germline V gene data show CDR1 as MGHRA and CDR2 as YSYEKL.

This chain joins TRBV9 and TRBJ2-3; D may be TRBD2 (7 bases). Germline V CDR1 and CDR2: SGDLS, YYNGEE. V was cut by 0 bases and J by 2 bases, with 13 bases left in between. The CDR3 length is 16 residues. CDR3 amino acids: CASSVATGGFTDTQYF. The CDR3 DNA reads as TGTGCCAGCAGCGTAGCTACGGGGGGCTTCACAGATACGCAGTATTTT. The entire variable domain, with the rest obtained from reference TRBV9 and TRBJ2-3, is as follows: DSGVTQTPKHLITATGQRVTLRCSPRSGDLSVYWYQQSLDQGLQFLIQYYNGEERAKGNILERFSAQQFPDLHSELNLSSLELGDSALYFCASSVATGGFTDTQYFGPGTRLTVL.

This clone was counted a few times. The V gene is TRBV28, the J gene TRBJ2-7; TRBD2 agrees at 11 bases. There are 14 residues in the CDR3. Germline lookup yields CDR1 MDHEN and CDR2 SYDVKM. Trimming cost V 4 bases and J 5 bases; bases outside gene matches: 4. CDR3: CASSSGLAVNEQYF. For the CDR3, the DNA is TGTGCCAGCAGTTCGGGACTAGCGGTAAACGAGCAGTACTTC.

J is TRBJ2-7 and V is TRBV4-2; D might be TRBD2 (6 bases). V lost 0 bases and J lost 7, with 22 bases in between. The CDR3 is made up of 17 amino acids. Germline V gene sequence: CDR1 LGHNA, CDR2 YNFKEQ. This CDR3 reads CASSQEGNFERAGEQYF. CDR3 nucleotides: TGTGCCAGCAGCCAAGAAGGTAACTTCGAGAGGGCGGGGGAGCAGTACTTC.

V and J are TRBV19 and TRBJ2-7, with 11 bases matching TRBD2. The J segment lost 3 bases and the V segment lost 5 bases, leaving 9 bases of the junction unmatched. Germline values: CDR1 LNHDA, CDR2 SQIVND (reference sequence). The CDR3 runs to 16 residues. As DNA, the CDR3 is TGTGCCAGTAGTCCGCGTAGCGGGAGGGCCGTCTACGAGCAGTACTTC. Residues: CASSPRSGRAVYEQYF.

CDR3: CASSFRLGTNTEAFF. CDR3 coding DNA: TGCGCCAGCAGCTTCAGGTTAGGGACAAACACTGAAGCTTTCTTT. V and J are TRBV5-1 and TRBJ1-1; D perhaps matches TRBD1 (6 bases). V lost 2 bases and J 2 bases, leaving 13 bases between the germline ends. The CDR3 is made up of 15 amino acids. The germline CDR1 and CDR2 sequences are SGHRS and YFSETQ.

The V call is TRBV19, the J call TRBJ2-1, with 10 bases matching TRBD2. The CDR3 has 15 amino acids. V lost 4 bases to trimming and J lost 4 bases; unmatched junction nucleotides: 4. CDR1 LNHDA and CDR2 SQIVND come from the germline V gene (reference sequence). CDR3 coding DNA: TGTGCCAGTAGTAACGGACTAGCGGATTACAATGAGCAGTTCTTC. It specifies CASSNGLADYNEQFF.